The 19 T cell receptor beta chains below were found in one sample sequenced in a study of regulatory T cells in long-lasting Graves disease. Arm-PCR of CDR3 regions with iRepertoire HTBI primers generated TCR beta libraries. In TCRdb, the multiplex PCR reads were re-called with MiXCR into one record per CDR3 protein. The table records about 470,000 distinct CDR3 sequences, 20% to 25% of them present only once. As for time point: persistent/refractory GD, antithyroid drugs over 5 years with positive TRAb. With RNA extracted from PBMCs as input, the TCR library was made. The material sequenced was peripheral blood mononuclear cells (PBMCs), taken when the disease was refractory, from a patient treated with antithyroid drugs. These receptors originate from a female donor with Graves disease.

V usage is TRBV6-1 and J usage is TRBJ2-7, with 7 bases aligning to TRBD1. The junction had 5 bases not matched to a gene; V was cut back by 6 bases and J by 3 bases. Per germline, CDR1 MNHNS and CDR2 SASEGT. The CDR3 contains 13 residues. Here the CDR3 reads CASSRGTDYEQYF. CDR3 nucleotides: TGTGCCAGCAGCCGAGGGACAGACTACGAGCAGTACTTC.

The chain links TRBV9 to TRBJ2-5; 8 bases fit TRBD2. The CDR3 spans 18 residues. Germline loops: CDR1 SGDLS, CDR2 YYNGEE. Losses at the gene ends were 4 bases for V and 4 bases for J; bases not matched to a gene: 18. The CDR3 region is CASSSRRGGLLGGETQYF. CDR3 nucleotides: TGTGCCAGCAGCTCGCGACGGGGGGGACTCCTGGGTGGAGAGACCCAGTACTTC.

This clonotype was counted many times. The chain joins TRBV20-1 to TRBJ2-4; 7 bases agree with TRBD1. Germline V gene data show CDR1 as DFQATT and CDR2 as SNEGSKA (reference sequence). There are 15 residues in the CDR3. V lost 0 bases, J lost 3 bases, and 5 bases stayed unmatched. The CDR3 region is CSARDEGAVKNIQYF. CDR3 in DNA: TGCAGTGCTAGAGACGAGGGGGCGGTCAAAAACATTCAGTACTTC.

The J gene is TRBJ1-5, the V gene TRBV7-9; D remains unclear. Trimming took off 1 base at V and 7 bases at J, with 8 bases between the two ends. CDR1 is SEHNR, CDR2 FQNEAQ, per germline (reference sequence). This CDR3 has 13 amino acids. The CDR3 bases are TGTGCCAGCAGCTTAGAATCAGGCCAGCCCCAGCATTTT. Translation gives CASSLESGQPQHF.

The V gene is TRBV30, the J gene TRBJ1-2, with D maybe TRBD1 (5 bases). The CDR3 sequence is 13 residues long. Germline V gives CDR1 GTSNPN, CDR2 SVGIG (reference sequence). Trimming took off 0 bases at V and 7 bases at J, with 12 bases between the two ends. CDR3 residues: CAWSVPRGVGYTF. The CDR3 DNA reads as TGTGCCTGGAGTGTACCTAGGGGCGTTGGCTACACCTTC.

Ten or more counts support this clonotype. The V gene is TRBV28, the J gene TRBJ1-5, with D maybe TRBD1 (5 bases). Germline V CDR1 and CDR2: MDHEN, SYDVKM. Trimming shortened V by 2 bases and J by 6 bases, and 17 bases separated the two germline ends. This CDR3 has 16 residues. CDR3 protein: CASSLGGSVPRQPQHF. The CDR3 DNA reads TGTGCCAGCAGTTTAGGGGGGAGCGTGCCCCGTCAGCCCCAGCATTTT.

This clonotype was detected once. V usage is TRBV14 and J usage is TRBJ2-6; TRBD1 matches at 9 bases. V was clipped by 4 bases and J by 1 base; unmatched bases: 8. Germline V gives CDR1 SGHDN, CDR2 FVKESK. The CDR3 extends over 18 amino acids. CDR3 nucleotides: TGTGCCAGCAGCCGCAAACAGGGGGCCTATTCTGGGGCCAACGTCCTGACTTTC. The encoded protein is CASSRKQGAYSGANVLTF.

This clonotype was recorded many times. CDR3 DNA sequence: TGTGCCTGGAGGAGGGGACAAGATGGCTACACCTTC. This gives the protein CAWRRGQDGYTF. The V gene is TRBV30, the J gene TRBJ1-2; tentatively, D is TRBD1 (6 bases). The CDR3 is made up of 12 amino acids. Looked up from germline, CDR1 is GTSNPN and CDR2 is SVGIG (reference sequence). V lost 3 bases to trimming and J lost 6 bases, with 11 bases between them.

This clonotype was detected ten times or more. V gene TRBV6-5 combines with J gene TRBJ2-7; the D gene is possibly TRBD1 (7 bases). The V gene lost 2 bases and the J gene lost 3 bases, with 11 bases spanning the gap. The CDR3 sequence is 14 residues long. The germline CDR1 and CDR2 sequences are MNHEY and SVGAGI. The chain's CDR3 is CASSYGQGGYEQYF. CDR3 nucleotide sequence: TGTGCCAGCAGTTACGGGCAGGGGGGCTACGAGCAGTACTTC.

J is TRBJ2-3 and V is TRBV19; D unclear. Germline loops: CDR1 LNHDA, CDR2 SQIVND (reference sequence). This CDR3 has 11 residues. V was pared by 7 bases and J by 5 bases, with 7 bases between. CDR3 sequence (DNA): TGTGCCAGTAACTTGGGAGATACGCAGTATTTT. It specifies CASNLGDTQYF. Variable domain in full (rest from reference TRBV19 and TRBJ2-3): DGGITQSPKYLFRKEGQNVTLSCEQNLNHDAMYWYRQDPGQGLRLIYYSQIVNDFQKGDIAEGYSVSREKKESFPLTVTSAQKNPTAFYLCASNLGDTQYFGPGTRLTVL.

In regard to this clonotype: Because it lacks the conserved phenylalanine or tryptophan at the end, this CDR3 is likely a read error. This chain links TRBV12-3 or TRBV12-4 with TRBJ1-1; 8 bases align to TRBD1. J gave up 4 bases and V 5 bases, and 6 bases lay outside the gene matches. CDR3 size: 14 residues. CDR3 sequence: CASSQDRVGTEAFS. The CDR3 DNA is TGTGCCAGCAGTCAGGACAGGGTGGGCACTGAAGCTTTCTCT.

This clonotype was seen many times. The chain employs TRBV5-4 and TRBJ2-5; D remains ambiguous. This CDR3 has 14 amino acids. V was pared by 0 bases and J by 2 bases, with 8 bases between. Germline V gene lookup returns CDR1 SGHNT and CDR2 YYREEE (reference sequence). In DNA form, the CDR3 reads TGTGCCAGCAGCTTGGATTGGGGTCAAGAGACCCAGTACTTC. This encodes CASSLDWGQETQYF. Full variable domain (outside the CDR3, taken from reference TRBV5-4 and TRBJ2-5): ETGVTQSPTHLIKTRGQQVTLRCSSQSGHNTVSWYQQALGQGPQFIFQYYREEENGRGNFPPRFSGLQFPNYSSELNVNALELDDSALYLCASSLDWGQETQYFGPGTRLLVL.

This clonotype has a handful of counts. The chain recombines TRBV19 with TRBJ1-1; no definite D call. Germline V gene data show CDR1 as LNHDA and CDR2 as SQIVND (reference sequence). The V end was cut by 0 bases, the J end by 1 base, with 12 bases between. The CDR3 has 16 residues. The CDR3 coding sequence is TGTGCCAGTAGTATAGATGATGGTTGGTGGAACACTGAAGCTTTCTTT. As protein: CASSIDDGWWNTEAFF. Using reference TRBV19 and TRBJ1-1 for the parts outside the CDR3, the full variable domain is DGGITQSPKYLFRKEGQNVTLSCEQNLNHDAMYWYRQDPGQGLRLIYYSQIVNDFQKGDIAEGYSVSREKKESFPLTVTSAQKNPTAFYLCASSIDDGWWNTEAFFGQGTRLTVV.

Written as DNA, the CDR3 is TGTGCCAGCAGCTTTGGCAGGGGATCCTACGAGCAGTACTTC. It codes for CASSFGRGSYEQYF. This chain uses TRBV5-5 with TRBJ2-7, with D maybe TRBD1 (6 bases). Germline CDR1 and CDR2: SGHKS and YYEKEE (reference sequence). This CDR3 has 14 residues. V was trimmed by 2 bases and J by 1 base, leaving 10 bases between them.

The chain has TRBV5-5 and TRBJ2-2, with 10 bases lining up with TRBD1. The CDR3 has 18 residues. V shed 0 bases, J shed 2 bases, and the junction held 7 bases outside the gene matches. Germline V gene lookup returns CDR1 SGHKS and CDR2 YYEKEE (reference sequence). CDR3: CASSLAFWDRGNTGELFF. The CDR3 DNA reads TGTGCCAGCAGCTTGGCTTTTTGGGACAGGGGAAACACCGGGGAGCTGTTTTTT.

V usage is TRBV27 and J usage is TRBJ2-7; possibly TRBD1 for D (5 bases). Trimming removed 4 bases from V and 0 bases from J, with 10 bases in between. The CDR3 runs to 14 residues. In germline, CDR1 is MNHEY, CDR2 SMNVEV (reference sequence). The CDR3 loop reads CASSSQEYSYEQYF. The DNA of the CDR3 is TGTGCCAGCAGTTCACAGGAGTACTCCTACGAGCAGTACTTC.

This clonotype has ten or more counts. DNA of the CDR3: TGCGCCAGCAGCTTCAGGGGGCGCGACAACTATGGCTACACCTTC. This translates into CASSFRGRDNYGYTF. The chain employs TRBV5-1 and TRBJ1-2; 8 bases align to TRBD1. Germline V gene lookup returns CDR1 SGHRS and CDR2 YFSETQ. The V gene end was trimmed by 2 bases and the J gene end by 2 bases; junction bases not matched to a gene: 5. CDR3 length: 15 amino acids.

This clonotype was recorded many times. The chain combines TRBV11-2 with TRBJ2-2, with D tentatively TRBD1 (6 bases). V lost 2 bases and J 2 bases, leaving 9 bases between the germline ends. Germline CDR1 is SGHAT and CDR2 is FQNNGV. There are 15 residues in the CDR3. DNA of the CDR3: TGTGCCAGCAGCTTATGGACAGATAACACCGGGGAGCTGTTTTTT. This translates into CASSLWTDNTGELFF.

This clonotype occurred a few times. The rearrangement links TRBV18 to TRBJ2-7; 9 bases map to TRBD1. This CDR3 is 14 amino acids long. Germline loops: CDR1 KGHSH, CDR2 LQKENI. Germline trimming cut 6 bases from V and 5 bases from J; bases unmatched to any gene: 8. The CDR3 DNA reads TGTGCCAGCTCTATCCGGGACAGGGTCCACGAGCAGTACTTC. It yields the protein CASSIRDRVHEQYF.